The 6 T cell receptor beta chains below all came from one sample that was sequenced in a study of beta chain features in type 1 diabetes. Regarding the study as a whole: Across all four CD4+ subsets, people with type 1 diabetes showed modestly shorter TCRB CDR3s.

Isolated RNA was reverse transcribed in full, so expressed TCRB transcripts were sequenced. Libraries were prepared by immunoSEQ multiplex PCR; TCRdb keeps only in-frame clonotypes and omits some of them. The table records a few hundred thousand clones, 8.5% to 10% of them present only once. These receptors lack a known antigen. Specimen: central memory CD4+ T cells from blood. These TCRs come from a man aged 25 to 40 with type 1 diabetes.

This chain links TRBV11-2 with TRBJ2-7, with D perhaps assigned TRBD1 or TRBD2 (5 bases each). The CDR3 loop spans 18 amino acids. V dropped 4 bases and J dropped 5 bases, with 27 bases sitting between them. The germline gives CDR1 SGHAT, CDR2 FQNNGV. The CDR3 region is CASSSARDEIPGPDEQYF. As DNA, the CDR3 is TGTGCCAGCAGCTCAGCTCGGGACGAAATCCCAGGCCCGGACGAGCAGTACTTC. Supplemented by reference TRBV11-2 and TRBJ2-7, the full variable domain reads EAGVAQSPRYKIIEKRQSVAFWCNPISGHATLYWYQQILGQGPKLLIQFQNNGVVDDSQLPKDRFSAERLKGVDSTLKIQPAKLEDSAVYLCASSSARDEIPGPDEQYFGPGTRLTVT.

The rearrangement uses TRBV5-4 and TRBJ2-7; D is unclear. Trimming cost V 4 bases and J 6 bases, with 11 bases left between them. CDR1 and CDR2 (germline): SGHNT, YYREEE (reference sequence). The CDR3 runs 12 residues. CDR3 sequence (DNA): TGTGCCAGCAGCCCCGCCCCTGGCGAGCAGTACTTC. Protein sequence: CASSPAPGEQYF.

This clone occurred many times. The chain carries TRBV5-4 and TRBJ2-1; the match to TRBD2 covers 12 bases. With V trimmed by 3 bases and J by 5 bases, 3 bases remained unmatched. Germline-derived CDR1 and CDR2 are SGHNT and YYREEE (reference sequence). CDR3 length: 15 amino acids. CDR3 in DNA: TGTGCCAGCAGCTCCAGGACTAGCGGGAACAATGAGCAGTTCTTC. Amino acids: CASSSRTSGNNEQFF.

This clone came up a few times. The rearrangement uses TRBV6-5 and TRBJ2-2; D is ambiguous. CDR1 and CDR2 from the germline V gene are MNHEY and SVGAGI. The CDR3 totals 15 residues. V dropped 9 bases and J dropped 6 bases, with 20 bases sitting between them. The CDR3 sequence is CASERGSYVAGELFF. CDR3 nucleotides: TGTGCCAGTGAACGAGGTAGTTATGTCGCCGGGGAGCTGTTTTTT.

The gene calls are TRBV10-3 and TRBJ1-5; a possible D gene is TRBD1 (5 bases). Deletions cut 0 bases from V and 16 bases from J, with 13 bases between. The CDR3 loop spans 12 amino acids. Germline values: CDR1 ENHRY, CDR2 SYGVKD. The CDR3 region has the DNA TGTGCCATCAGTGAGTCCTTGGCCAGGGTACATTTT. Protein: CAISESLARVHF.

In its sample, this clone was seen a few times. The V and J genes are TRBV18 and TRBJ1-1; tentatively, D is TRBD1 (5 bases). The CDR3 contains 14 residues. The V end lost 5 bases, the J end lost 1 base, and 11 bases lay between the germline ends. Germline lookup yields CDR1 KGHSH and CDR2 LQKENI. As DNA, the CDR3 is TGTGCCAGCTCAGCCGGGAGGGGGAACACTGAAGCTTTCTTT. This gives the protein CASSAGRGNTEAFF.